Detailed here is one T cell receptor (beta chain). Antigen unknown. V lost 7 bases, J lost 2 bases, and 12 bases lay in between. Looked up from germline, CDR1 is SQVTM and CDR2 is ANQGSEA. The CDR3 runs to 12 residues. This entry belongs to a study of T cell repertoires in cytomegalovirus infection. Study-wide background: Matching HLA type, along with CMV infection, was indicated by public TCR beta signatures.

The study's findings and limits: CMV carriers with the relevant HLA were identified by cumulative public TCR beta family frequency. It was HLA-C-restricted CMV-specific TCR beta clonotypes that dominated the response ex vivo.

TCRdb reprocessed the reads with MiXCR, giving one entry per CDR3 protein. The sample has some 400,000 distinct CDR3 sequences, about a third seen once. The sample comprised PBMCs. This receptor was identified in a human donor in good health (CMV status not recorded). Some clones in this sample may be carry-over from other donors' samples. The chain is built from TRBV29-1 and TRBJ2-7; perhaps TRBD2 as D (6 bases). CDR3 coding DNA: TGCAGCGGACGGGGGAACGCCTACGAGCAGTACTTC. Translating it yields CSGRGNAYEQYF.